This T cell receptor (beta chain) is from a study of tumor-infiltrating lymphocytes in oesophageal squamous cell carcinoma. MiXCR was run by TCRdb on the PCR reads, yielding one entry per CDR3 protein. The table lists around 13,000 distinct CDR3 sequences, approximately 52% of them singletons. Germline lookup yields CDR1 SGHTA and CDR2 FQGTGA. The V gene lost 4 bases and the J gene lost 4 bases, with 10 bases spanning the gap. The length of the CDR3 is 14 residues. Sequencing used esophageal tumor tissue. The V call is TRBV7-3, the J call TRBJ2-2; D is possibly TRBD1 (6 bases). The sequence derives from a female donor with esophageal squamous cell carcinoma. CDR3 sequence reads: CASSSTGATGELFF. Here the CDR3 DNA reads TGTGCCAGCAGCTCGACAGGCGCCACCGGGGAGCTGTTTTTT.